These T cell receptor beta chains were read from a single sample in a study of T-cell reconstitution after alpha-beta-depleted transplantation in children. TCRdb re-analysed the PCR reads in MiXCR, keeping a single row per CDR3 protein. The table includes around 410,000 distinct CDR3 sequences, roughly a tenth detected once. The specimen was PBMCs from the stem cell graft donor, collected from the stem cell graft. These receptors all stem from a human donor who donated a stem cell graft to a child with acute myeloid leukemia. Both conserved end residues are part of each CDR3. Some rows mark clone size as missing; the rest say once, few, many or name a class of expanded clone.

clone_size: many
j_call: TRBJ2-1
v_call: TRBV5-5
cdr3_aa: CASSLTGDNEQFF

clone_size: few
j_call: TRBJ1-5
v_call: TRBV4-1
cdr3_aa: CASSQGVSGVRNQPQHF

clone_size: .
j_call: TRBJ2-1
v_call: TRBV10-3
cdr3_aa: CAISAGTGSHNEQFF

clone_size: few
j_call: TRBJ1-5
v_call: TRBV25-1
cdr3_aa: CASSELGSYQPQHF

clone_size: few
j_call: TRBJ2-5
v_call: TRBV25-1
cdr3_aa: CASSVGREFWETQYF

clone_size: many
j_call: TRBJ2-3
v_call: TRBV5-1
cdr3_aa: CASTLGQGLGDTQYF

clone_size: .
j_call: TRBJ2-7
v_call: TRBV7-2
cdr3_aa: CASSLALGGPYEQYF

clone_size: many
j_call: TRBJ1-1
v_call: TRBV5-1
cdr3_aa: CASSGTGTNTEAFF

clone_size: many
j_call: TRBJ2-4
v_call: TRBV7-2
cdr3_aa: CASSLAGVNIQYF

clone_size: .
j_call: TRBJ1-6
v_call: TRBV20-1
cdr3_aa: CSARNNRDNSPLHF

clone_size: few
j_call: TRBJ1-6
v_call: TRBV27
cdr3_aa: CASTSWEGSYNSPLHF